A single sample gave rise to the 12 T cell receptor beta chains below, sequenced in a study of blood T cells in healthy people across ages. The second PCR ran about 6 to 11 cycles with a sample-barcoded 5' primer and J-beta primers. TCRdb ran MiXCR on the 5' RACE reads and lists one entry per CDR3 protein. The sample holds some 760,000 distinct CDR3 sequences; roughly 25% are singletons and the top ten take 8% to 10%. These sequences were also reported in another study, on T cells of mothers and their children.

The sequenced material came from blood. Every receptor here comes from a boy between 10 and 17 years old in good health.

Written as DNA, the CDR3 is TGCGCCAGCAGCCAAGCGAGACAGGGGGCGGAAGAGACCCAGTACTTC. Encoded protein: CASSQARQGAEETQYF. The chain employs TRBV4-3 and TRBJ2-5; TRBD1 aligns across 10 bases. From germline, CDR1 is LGHNA and CDR2 YSLEER. V gave up 1 base and J gave up 3 bases; unmatched junction bases: 5. The CDR3 is 16 residues long.

This clonotype was seen a few times. The rearrangement links TRBV3-1 to TRBJ2-1, with a weak D call TRBD2 (5 bases). Trimming stripped 4 bases from V and 4 bases from J, with 14 bases between. CDR1 is LGHDT, CDR2 YNNKEL, per germline (reference sequence). This CDR3 comprises 15 residues. The CDR3 sequence is CASSPNGERYNEQFF. The CDR3 DNA reads as TGTGCCAGCAGCCCTAACGGGGAACGGTACAATGAGCAGTTCTTC.

V usage is TRBV7-9 and J usage is TRBJ2-7, with TRBD1 matching 7 bases. This CDR3 has 14 residues. Germline V gene lookup returns CDR1 SEHNR and CDR2 FQNEAQ (reference sequence). V was clipped by 5 bases and J by 3 bases; unmatched bases: 7. DNA of the CDR3: TGTGCCAGCAGCAACTCAGGACAGGTCTACGAGCAGTACTTC. It codes for CASSNSGQVYEQYF. The whole variable domain, filled in from reference TRBV7-9 and TRBJ2-7, reads DTGVSQNPRHKITKRGQNVTFRCDPISEHNRLYWYRQTLGQGPEFLTYFQNEAQLEKSRLLSDRFSAERPKGSFSTLEIQRTEQGDSAMYLCASSNSGQVYEQYFGPGTRLTVT.

The chain links TRBV5-1 to TRBJ2-6, with 8 bases fitting TRBD1. V lost 2 bases, J lost 0 bases, and 10 bases stayed unmatched. Germline V gene data show CDR1 as SGHRS and CDR2 as YFSETQ. CDR3 size: 19 residues. CDR3 bases: TGCGCCAGCAGCTTAGAAGCCCAGGGGGCAGGCTCTGGGGCCAACGTCCTGACTTTC. As protein: CASSLEAQGAGSGANVLTF.

The chain is built from TRBV28 and TRBJ1-1; 9 nucleotides line up with TRBD1. Per germline, CDR1 MDHEN and CDR2 SYDVKM. With 4 bases clipped from V and 3 bases from J, the junction kept 9 bases outside the gene matches. The CDR3 has 16 amino acids. The chain's CDR3 is CASSSSGTGKHTEAFF. CDR3 nucleotide sequence: TGTGCCAGCAGTTCGTCCGGGACAGGGAAACACACTGAAGCTTTCTTT.

This clonotype turned up a few times. The chain recombines TRBV7-2 with TRBJ2-7; TRBD1 is a possible D gene (6 bases). The V and J ends lost 5 bases and 2 bases respectively, with 13 bases between them. In germline, CDR1 is SGHTA, CDR2 FQGNSA. The CDR3 spans 14 residues. The CDR3 DNA sequence: TGTGCCAGCAGCGTCGCAGGGGATGCCTACGAGCAGTACTTC. As protein: CASSVAGDAYEQYF.

There are a few counts of this clonotype. The J gene is TRBJ2-5, the V gene TRBV28, with a tentative D call TRBD1 (6 bases). Germline V CDR1 and CDR2: MDHEN, SYDVKM. The CDR3 covers 17 residues. The V gene lost 5 bases and the J gene lost 4 bases, with 23 bases spanning the gap. This chain's CDR3 is CASSGAPDSEVGETQYF. CDR3 DNA sequence: TGTGCCAGCAGTGGGGCTCCGGACAGTGAAGTAGGAGAGACCCAGTACTTC.

The chain combines TRBV7-9 with TRBJ2-5; D remains ambiguous. The J call is in doubt because the DNA end fits TRBJ2-7 better. This CDR3 spans 12 amino acids. CDR1 and CDR2 from the germline V gene are SEHNR and FQNEAQ (reference sequence). The CDR3 loop reads CASSPNLPEQYF. The CDR3 nucleotides read TGTGCCAGCAGCCCCAATCTTCCCGAGCAGTACTTC.

On this clonotype: Relative to the germline gene, one junction end is altered; a read error may explain this. The J gene is TRBJ1-1, the V gene TRBV9; D is possibly TRBD1 (5 bases). From germline, CDR1 is SGDLS and CDR2 YYNGEE. The CDR3 totals 14 residues. The CDR3 region is CASNVVPGRTEAFF. The CDR3 nucleotides are TGTGCCAGCAACGTAGTCCCGGGGCGAACTGAAGCTTTCTTT.

The gene calls are TRBV4-1 and TRBJ1-2; D uncertain. Germline V gene lookup returns CDR1 MGHRA and CDR2 YSYEKL. This CDR3 contains 16 residues. The V end lost 0 bases, the J end lost 13 bases, and 24 bases lay between the germline ends. The CDR3 coding sequence is TGCGCCAGCAGCCAAGAGCTCTCAACAGTACACTATGGTCTCACCTTC. This codes for CASSQELSTVHYGLTF.

The rearrangement links TRBV11-2 to TRBJ2-1, with 7 bases lining up with TRBD2. V was clipped by 0 bases and J by 5 bases; unmatched bases: 4. The CDR3 is made up of 15 amino acids. Germline assignment: CDR1 SGHAT and CDR2 FQNNGV. The CDR3 spells CASSLEAAGNNEQFF. The CDR3 bases are TGTGCCAGCAGCTTAGAGGCAGCGGGGAACAATGAGCAGTTCTTC.

The CDR3 DNA reads as TGCGCCAGCAGCTTGGAAGCGGTTTTGTATGGCTACACCTTC. Its protein is CASSLEAVLYGYTF. The chain carries TRBV5-1 and TRBJ1-2; D uncertain. The CDR3 loop spans 14 amino acids. Trimming shortened V by 0 bases and J by 5 bases, and 11 bases separated the two germline ends. CDR1 is SGHRS, CDR2 YFSETQ, per germline.